The T cell receptor (beta chain) described here comes from a study of circulating CD8 cells and anti-PD-1 response in melanoma. Study observations and caveats: No tumor material was available, so peptide assays assessed reactivity. Some patients were treatment-naive; others were previously treated.

The table lists this clonotype with a few counts. Its antigen is undetermined. Sorting of live CD3+CD8+TCRalphabeta+ cells by PD-1 and/or TIGIT gave four subsets. TCR libraries were prepared from approximately 15 ng of total RNA with the QIAseq Immune Repertoire TCR panel. From the reads, TCRdb called clonotypes with MiXCR, one entry per CDR3 protein. This sample has roughly 2,200 distinct CDR3 sequences; approximately 6.9% occur once, and the top ten carry about 2.7%. CDR3 length: 12 residues. The J segment lost 3 bases and the V segment lost 7 bases, leaving 3 bases of the junction unmatched. Germline CDR1 reads SQVTM; CDR2 reads ANQGSEA.

V gene TRBV29-1 combines with J gene TRBJ2-1, with 7 positions matching TRBD1. The clonotype was recovered from a human donor with melanoma. Sequencing used CD8+ T cells from PBMCs, obtained at baseline or after one month of anti-PD-1 therapy (not recorded which). The CDR3 DNA reads as TGCAGCGCCAGGGACAGCTACAATGAGCAGTTCTTC. Translation gives CSARDSYNEQFF.